Listed here are 19 T cell receptor beta chains from one sample, sequenced in a study of STAT5B mutations in CD4+ large granular lymphocyte leukemia. Profiled with immunoSEQ multiplex PCR; TCRdb holds only in-frame clones, not every one. The table records roughly 38,000 clones, about 81% of them present only once. The sequenced material came from CD4+ T cells from blood buffy coats. The receptors stem from a human donor in good health.

The chain carries TRBV5-1 and TRBJ2-7; 8 nucleotides agree with TRBD2. The CDR3 spans 15 residues. CDR1 is SGHRS, CDR2 YFSETQ, per germline. The junction had 5 bases not matched to a gene; V was cut back by 0 bases and J by 3 bases. The CDR3, as DNA: TGCGCCAGCAGCTTGGGGTCGGGAGGGAGCTACGAGCAGTACTTC. Translated: CASSLGSGGSYEQYF.

The V call is TRBV5-6, the J call TRBJ1-4, with 9 nucleotides matching TRBD1. V shed 2 bases, J shed 5 bases, and the junction held 10 bases outside the gene matches. Germline-derived CDR1 and CDR2 are SGHDT and YYEEEE. This CDR3 is 17 amino acids long. CDR3 nucleotide sequence: TGTGCCAGCAGCTTCTGGACAGGGGAGAAACTGAATGAAAAACTGTTTTTT. This translates into CASSFWTGEKLNEKLFF.

The V gene is TRBV21-1, the J gene TRBJ2-3. TRBV21-1 is a recognized pseudogene. The length of the CDR3 is 12 residues. The CDR3 region has the DNA TGTGCCAGCAGCAAAGTGACAGATACGCAGTATTTT. This codes for CASSKVTDTQYF.

This chain's CDR3 is CASSLDGLVAYGYTF. CDR3 sequence (DNA): TGTGCCAGCAGCCTCGACGGTCTTGTGGCTTATGGCTACACCTTC. V gene TRBV6-1 combines with J gene TRBJ1-2, with D hard to call. Germline V lookup: CDR1 MNHNS, CDR2 SASEGT. Trimming left V 6 bases short and J 5 bases short, with 19 bases between. This CDR3 contains 15 residues.

The gene calls are TRBV5-1 and TRBJ2-2, with 11 nucleotides matching TRBD2. The junction had 2 bases not matched to a gene; V was cut back by 4 bases and J by 3 bases. Germline V gene sequence: CDR1 SGHRS, CDR2 YFSETQ. The CDR3 length is 15 residues. CDR3 in amino acids: CASSELAGDTGELFF. As DNA, the CDR3 is TGCGCCAGCAGCGAACTAGCGGGAGACACCGGGGAGCTGTTTTTT. The full variable domain, rest sourced from reference TRBV5-1 and TRBJ2-2, is KAGVTQTPRYLIKTRGQQVTLSCSPISGHRSVSWYQQTPGQGLQFLFEYFSETQRNKGNFPGRFSGRQFSNSRSEMNVSTLELGDSALYLCASSELAGDTGELFFGEGSRLTVL.

The genes are TRBV19 and TRBJ2-6; 11 bases agree with TRBD2. The CDR3 sequence is 17 residues long. V was clipped by 7 bases and J by 0 bases; unmatched bases: 5. CDR1 is LNHDA, CDR2 SQIVND, per germline (reference sequence). The CDR3 DNA reads as TGTGCCAGTAACCTAGCGGGAGGCGCCTCTGGGGCCAACGTCCTGACTTTC. This translates into CASNLAGGASGANVLTF.

Notes on this clone: At the DNA level, this CDR3 is encoded by other sequences in the same sample as well. The chain recombines TRBV19 with TRBJ1-1; 7 bases match TRBD1. The CDR3 contains 14 residues. V lost 4 bases, J lost 0 bases, and 2 bases stayed unmatched. The germline V gene encodes CDR1 LNHDA and CDR2 SQIVND (reference sequence). CDR3 sequence reads: CASSTGQMNTEAFF. CDR3 DNA: TGTGCCAGTAGTACGGGACAGATGAACACTGAAGCTTTCTTT.

The V call is TRBV11-2, the J call TRBJ1-1, with D maybe TRBD1 (5 bases). CDR3 size: 13 residues. The germline CDR1 and CDR2 sequences are SGHAT and FQNNGV. The V and J ends lost 7 bases and 10 bases respectively, with 19 bases between them. This CDR3 reads CASNSDSPLIAFF. The CDR3 DNA sequence: TGTGCCAGCAACTCCGACAGTCCTTTGATAGCTTTCTTT.

CDR3 DNA: TGTGCCAGCAGTTACTCTCAGAACTCCTACAATGAGCAGTTCTTC. Translated: CASSYSQNSYNEQFF. The chain joins TRBV6-5 to TRBJ2-1; no reliable D call. Germline values: CDR1 MNHEY, CDR2 SVGAGI. The V and J ends lost 0 bases and 0 bases respectively, with 6 bases between them. The CDR3 covers 15 residues.

With respect to this clone: An end of the junction does not agree with germline; a read error may underlie this. The chain couples TRBV7-7 to TRBJ2-1, with TRBD2 matching over 12 bases. There are 16 residues in the CDR3. Germline assignment: CDR1 SSHAT and CDR2 FNYEAQ (reference sequence). The CDR3 sequence: CASSLVLAGGSDEQFF. In DNA form, the CDR3 reads TGTGCTAGCAGCTTAGTACTAGCGGGAGGAAGCGATGAGCAGTTCTTC.

The V gene is TRBV30, the J gene TRBJ2-5, with a possible D match to TRBD2 (5 bases). Germline assignment: CDR1 GTSNPN and CDR2 SVGIG (reference sequence). V shed 0 bases and J shed 6 bases, with 11 bases lying between them. This CDR3 spans 13 amino acids. The CDR3 is CAWSVHGVKTQYF. The CDR3, as DNA: TGTGCCTGGAGTGTACACGGGGTAAAGACCCAGTACTTC.

The V call is TRBV7-3, the J call TRBJ2-5; D perhaps matches TRBD2 (6 bases). V dropped 5 bases and J dropped 4 bases, with 17 bases sitting between them. The CDR3 runs to 15 residues. The V gene's germline CDR1 is SGHTA and CDR2 FQGTGA. CDR3 residues: CASSPRHGGSETQYF. For the CDR3, the DNA is TGTGCCAGCAGCCCTCGACACGGGGGTTCAGAGACCCAGTACTTC.

This clone has only a few counts. V is TRBV5-1 and J is TRBJ1-2, with D possibly matching TRBD1 (6 bases). The V and J ends lost 0 bases and 3 bases respectively, with 12 bases between them. The CDR3 covers 15 residues. Per the germline V gene, CDR1 is SGHRS and CDR2 is YFSETQ. Here the CDR3 reads CASSLGSGGDYGYTF. In DNA, the CDR3 is TGCGCCAGCAGCTTGGGGTCCGGGGGCGACTATGGCTACACCTTC.

V usage is TRBV6-5 and J usage is TRBJ2-5, with D hard to call. V was cut by 7 bases and J by 5 bases, with 5 bases left in between. The CDR3 totals 10 residues. Germline CDR1 MNHEY, CDR2 SVGAGI. CDR3 DNA: TGTGCCAGCACGATCGAGACCCAGTACTTC. This sequence encodes CASTIETQYF.

The chain uses TRBV5-1 and TRBJ2-7, with TRBD1 as a possible D gene (5 bases). Trimming took 8 bases from V and 0 from J, leaving 15 bases between them. CDR3 length equals 14 residues. The germline V gene has CDR1 SGHRS and CDR2 YFSETQ. CDR3 region: CASRMTASSYEQYF. The CDR3 DNA sequence: TGCGCCAGTCGAATGACAGCAAGCTCCTACGAGCAGTACTTC.

This clone occurred once. This chain uses TRBV5-1 with TRBJ2-5; 14 positions agree with TRBD2. Judging by the DNA end, TRBJ2-7 fits better; the J call may be wrong. The CDR3 consists of 16 residues. Germline CDR1 and CDR2: SGHRS and YFSETQ. CDR3 in amino acids: CASSLGGTSGSYEQYF. For the CDR3, the DNA is TGCGCCAGCAGCTTGGGGGGGACTAGCGGGAGTTACGAGCAGTACTTC.

The gene calls are TRBV7-9 and TRBJ2-1; the D is unclear. The V and J ends lost 5 bases and 9 bases respectively, with 17 bases between them. Germline CDR1 is SEHNR and CDR2 is FQNEAQ (reference sequence). The length of the CDR3 is 14 residues. CDR3 DNA: TGTGCCAGCAGCCCAAATAGTAACTCTGGTGAGCAGTTCTTC. Residues: CASSPNSNSGEQFF.

The chain recombines TRBV4-1 with TRBJ2-1; D could derive from TRBD1 or TRBD2 (5 bases each). The germline gives CDR1 MGHRA, CDR2 YSYEKL. V was trimmed by 3 bases and J by 0 bases, leaving 15 bases between them. This CDR3 comprises 17 residues. The CDR3, as DNA: TGCGCCAGCAGCCAGGGGACCTCTTCGAGCTCCTACAATGAGCAGTTCTTC. The encoded protein is CASSQGTSSSSYNEQFF.

This chain uses TRBV5-1 with TRBJ2-2; perhaps TRBD1 as D (5 bases). In germline, CDR1 is SGHRS, CDR2 YFSETQ. V was cut by 0 bases and J by 1 base, with 10 bases left in between. This CDR3 has 16 amino acids. DNA for the CDR3: TGCGCCAGCAGCTTGGGCGCAGGGATGAACACCGGGGAGCTGTTTTTT. Its translation: CASSLGAGMNTGELFF.